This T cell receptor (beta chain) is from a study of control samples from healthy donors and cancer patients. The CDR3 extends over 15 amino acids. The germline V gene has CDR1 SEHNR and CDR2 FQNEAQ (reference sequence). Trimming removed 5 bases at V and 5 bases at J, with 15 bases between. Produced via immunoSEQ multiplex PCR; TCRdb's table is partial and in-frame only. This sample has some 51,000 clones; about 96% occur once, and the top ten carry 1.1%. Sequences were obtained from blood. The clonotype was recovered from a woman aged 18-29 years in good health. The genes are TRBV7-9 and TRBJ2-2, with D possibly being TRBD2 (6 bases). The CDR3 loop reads CASSPSEEGTGELFF. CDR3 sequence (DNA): TGTGCCAGCAGCCCCTCCGAGGAGGGTACCGGGGAGCTGTTTTTT.